This passage covers 15 T cell receptor beta chains from one sample sequenced in a study of CD8+ T cells in alopecia areata. Described treatment: oral pan-JAK inhibitor, 5-10 mg twice daily. Once RNA had been extracted, it was reverse transcribed into cDNA to act as the sequencing template. Some clones are missing from TCRdb's copy, which holds only in-frame ones; the method was immunoSEQ multiplex PCR. The sample holds some 210,000 clones; 66% are singletons and the top ten take 0.95% to 1.5%. The sample consisted of CD4+ T cells sorted from blood, taken at approximately week 42, from a patient treated with tofacitinib. Receptor source: a human donor with alopecia areata.

The chain couples TRBV27 to TRBJ2-1; possibly TRBD1 for D (6 bases). Per the germline V gene, CDR1 is MNHEY and CDR2 is SMNVEV (reference sequence). Trimming took 6 bases from V and 5 from J, leaving 11 bases between them. The CDR3 is made up of 13 amino acids. CDR3 amino acids: CASRTGRNNEQFF. Written as DNA, the CDR3 is TGTGCCAGCAGGACAGGAAGGAACAATGAGCAGTTCTTC.

V gene TRBV7-9 combines with J gene TRBJ2-1; TRBD1 aligns across 7 bases. CDR3 length: 15 amino acids. The trim removed 8 bases at V and 9 bases at J, leaving 16 bases unmatched. Per germline, CDR1 SEHNR and CDR2 FQNEAQ (reference sequence). The CDR3 loop is CASYQSRDSEAEQFF. The CDR3 bases are TGTGCCAGCTATCAGTCCCGGGACAGCGAGGCTGAGCAGTTCTTC.

CDR3 sequence: CASRPSLQGGGYTF. As DNA, the CDR3 is TGTGCCAGCAGACCGAGTTTACAAGGCGGCGGCTACACCTTC. The genes are TRBV25-1 and TRBJ1-2, with D hard to call. Looked up from germline, CDR1 is MGHDK and CDR2 is SYGVNS. V gave up 6 bases and J gave up 8 bases, with 19 bases separating them. The CDR3 spans 14 residues.

The chain carries TRBV6-5 and TRBJ1-6; TRBD1 agrees at 8 bases. V lost 2 bases, J lost 5 bases, and 2 bases stayed unmatched. Germline V CDR1 and CDR2: MNHEY, SVGAGI. The CDR3 length is 15 residues. CDR3 sequence: CASSYRGQDNSPLHF. The CDR3 nucleotides read TGTGCCAGCAGTTACCGGGGACAGGATAATTCACCCCTCCACTTT.

The rearrangement links TRBV9 to TRBJ2-3; D gene uncertain. Germline V lookup: CDR1 SGDLS, CDR2 YYNGEE. Trimming left V 3 bases short and J 5 bases short, with 10 bases between. The CDR3 has 13 amino acids. The CDR3 loop reads CASSAGPGDTQYF. CDR3 coding DNA: TGTGCCAGCAGCGCCGGACCCGGAGATACGCAGTATTTT.

The table lists this clone with a few counts. The chain carries TRBV25-1 and TRBJ2-7; D could derive from TRBD1 or TRBD2 (7 bases each). This CDR3 has 15 residues. Germline CDR1 reads MGHDK; CDR2 reads SYGVNS. Trimming took 8 bases from V and 0 from J, leaving 17 bases between them. The CDR3: CASRGRGDSSYEQYF. The CDR3 DNA sequence: TGTGCCAGCCGCGGGAGAGGGGACAGCTCCTACGAGCAGTACTTC.

The V and J genes are TRBV19 and TRBJ1-5, with no clear D. CDR1 is LNHDA and CDR2 is SQIVND in the germline V gene (reference sequence). This CDR3 spans 13 amino acids. V was clipped by 6 bases and J by 6 bases, with 12 bases between them. This CDR3 is CASSRRWGQPQHF. CDR3 coding DNA: TGTGCCAGTAGCCGCCGATGGGGTCAGCCCCAGCATTTT.

This sequence joins TRBV10-3 and TRBJ2-1, with D maybe TRBD2 (6 bases). V was shortened by 10 bases and J by 8 bases, with 24 bases between the two germline ends. CDR3 size: 15 residues. Germline CDR1 reads ENHRY; CDR2 reads SYGVKD. The CDR3 DNA reads as TGTGCCACCGATCCGGGGAGGACCCGATGGGATGAGCAGTTCTTC. Amino acids: CATDPGRTRWDEQFF.

The chain is built from TRBV5-6 and TRBJ2-2, with TRBD2 identical over 14 bases. Trimming took 4 bases from V and 4 from J; bases not matched to a gene: 3. Per the germline V gene, CDR1 is SGHDT and CDR2 is YYEEEE. The CDR3 length is 16 residues. CDR3 loop: CASSMGLAGATGELFF. The CDR3 coding sequence is TGTGCCAGCAGCATGGGACTAGCGGGGGCCACCGGGGAGCTGTTTTTT. The full variable domain, with the rest looked up from reference TRBV5-6 and TRBJ2-2, is DAGVTQSPTHLIKTRGQQVTLRCSPKSGHDTVSWYQQALGQGPQFIFQYYEEEERQRGNFPDRFSGHQFPNYSSELNVNALLLGDSALYLCASSMGLAGATGELFFGEGSRLTVL.

This clone was seen a few times. The V gene is TRBV20-1, the J gene TRBJ1-1, with TRBD1 identical over 7 bases. This CDR3 contains 11 residues. Trimming took 4 bases from V and 4 from J; bases not matched to a gene: 0. Germline V gene data show CDR1 as DFQATT and CDR2 as SNEGSKA (reference sequence). The CDR3 spells CSATGGTEAFF. The CDR3 DNA sequence: TGCAGTGCTACAGGGGGCACTGAAGCTTTCTTT.

The table lists this clone with a few counts. The chain links TRBV11-2 to TRBJ1-6, with D maybe TRBD1 (5 bases). Trimming removed 2 bases from V and 9 bases from J, with 14 bases in between. Germline lookup yields CDR1 SGHAT and CDR2 FQNNGV. This CDR3 has 15 residues. The CDR3, as DNA: TGTGCCAGCAGCTTAAACGGTGTCGGGGGTTCACCCCTCCACTTT. Translation gives CASSLNGVGGSPLHF.

The chain joins TRBV5-1 to TRBJ2-5, with TRBD1 matching 9 bases. The CDR3 contains 14 residues. Germline trimming cut 0 bases from V and 3 bases from J; bases unmatched to any gene: 0. Germline loops: CDR1 SGHRS, CDR2 YFSETQ. Here the CDR3 reads CASSLGQGEETQYF. CDR3 coding DNA: TGCGCCAGCAGCTTGGGACAGGGGGAAGAGACCCAGTACTTC.

The rearrangement links TRBV5-6 to TRBJ1-1, with TRBD1 as a possible D gene (5 bases). Germline assignment: CDR1 SGHDT and CDR2 YYEEEE. CDR3 length: 15 amino acids. Trimming shortened V by 3 bases and J by 0 bases, and 12 bases separated the two germline ends. In nucleotides, the CDR3 is TGTGCCAGCAGCTCTTCCGGGACCCTGAACACTGAAGCTTTCTTT. This codes for CASSSSGTLNTEAFF.

The rearrangement links TRBV30 to TRBJ1-2; 7 bases agree with TRBD1. Per the germline V gene, CDR1 is GTSNPN and CDR2 is SVGIG (reference sequence). There are 13 residues in the CDR3. V lost 2 bases and J lost 8; bases outside the gene matches: 8. The CDR3 reads CAWSQPGQSGYTF. For the CDR3, the DNA is TGTGCCTGGAGTCAACCGGGACAGAGCGGCTACACCTTC.

This clone was seen only a few times. The V call is TRBV29-1, the J call TRBJ2-7; 10 bases are a match to TRBD2. The J segment lost 2 bases and the V segment lost 4 bases, leaving 5 bases of the junction unmatched. This CDR3 has 14 residues. Germline-derived CDR1 and CDR2 are SQVTM and ANQGSEA. The CDR3 region has the DNA TGCAGCGTTGTAGCGGGGGGCCTGACCTACGAGCAGTACTTC. As protein: CSVVAGGLTYEQYF.